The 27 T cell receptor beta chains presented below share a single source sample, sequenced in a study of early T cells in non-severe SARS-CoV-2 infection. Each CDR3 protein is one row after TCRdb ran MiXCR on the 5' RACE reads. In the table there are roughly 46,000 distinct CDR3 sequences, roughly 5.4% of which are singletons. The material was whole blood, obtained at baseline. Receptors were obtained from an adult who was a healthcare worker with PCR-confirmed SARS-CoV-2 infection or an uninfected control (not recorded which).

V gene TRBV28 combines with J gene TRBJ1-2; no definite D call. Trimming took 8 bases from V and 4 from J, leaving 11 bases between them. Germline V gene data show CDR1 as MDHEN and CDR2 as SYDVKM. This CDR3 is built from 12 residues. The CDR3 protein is CASLEDPYGYTF. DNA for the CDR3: TGTGCCAGCTTAGAGGACCCCTATGGCTACACCTTC.

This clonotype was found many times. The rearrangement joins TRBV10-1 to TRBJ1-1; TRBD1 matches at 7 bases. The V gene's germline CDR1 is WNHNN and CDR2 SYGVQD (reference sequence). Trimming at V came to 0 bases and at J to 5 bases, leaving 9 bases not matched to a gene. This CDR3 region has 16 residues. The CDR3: CASSESLDRVRTEAFF. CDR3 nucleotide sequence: TGCGCCAGCAGTGAGTCCCTCGACAGGGTGAGGACTGAAGCTTTCTTT.

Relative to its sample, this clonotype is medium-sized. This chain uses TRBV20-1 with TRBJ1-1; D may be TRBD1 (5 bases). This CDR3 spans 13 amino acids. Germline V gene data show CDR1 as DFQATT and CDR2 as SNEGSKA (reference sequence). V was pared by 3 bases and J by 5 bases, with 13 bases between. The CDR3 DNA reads TGCAGTGCTAGCTCGGGGCTGCTGACTGAAGCTTTCTTT. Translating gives CSASSGLLTEAFF.

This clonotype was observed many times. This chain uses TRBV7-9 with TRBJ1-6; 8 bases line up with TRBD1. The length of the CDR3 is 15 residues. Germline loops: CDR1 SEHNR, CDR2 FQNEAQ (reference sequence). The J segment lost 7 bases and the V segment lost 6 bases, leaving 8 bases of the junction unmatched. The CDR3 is CASRRTGGRNSPLHF. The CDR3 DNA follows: TGTGCCAGCAGACGTACAGGGGGACGAAATTCACCCCTCCACTTT.

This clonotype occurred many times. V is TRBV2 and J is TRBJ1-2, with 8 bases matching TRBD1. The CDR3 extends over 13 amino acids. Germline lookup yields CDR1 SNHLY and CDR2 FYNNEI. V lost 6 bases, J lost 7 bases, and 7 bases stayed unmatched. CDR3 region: CASSEQGDTGYTF. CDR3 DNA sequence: TGTGCCAGCAGCGAACAGGGGGACACTGGCTACACCTTC.

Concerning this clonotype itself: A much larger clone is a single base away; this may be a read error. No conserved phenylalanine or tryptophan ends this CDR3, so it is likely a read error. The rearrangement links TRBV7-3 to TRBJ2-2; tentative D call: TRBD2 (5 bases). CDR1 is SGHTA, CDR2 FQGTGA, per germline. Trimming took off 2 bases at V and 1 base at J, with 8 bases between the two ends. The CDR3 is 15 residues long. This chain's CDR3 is CASSLGSGNTGELFL. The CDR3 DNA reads TGTGCCAGCAGCTTAGGGAGCGGGAACACCGGGGAGCTGTTTCTT.

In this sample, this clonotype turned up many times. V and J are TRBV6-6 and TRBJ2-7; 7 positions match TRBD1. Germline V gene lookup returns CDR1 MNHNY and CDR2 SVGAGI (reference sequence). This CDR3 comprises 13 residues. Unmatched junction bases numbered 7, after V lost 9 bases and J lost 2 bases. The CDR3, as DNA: TGTGCCAGTTGGGACAGCGGAACCTACGAGCAGTACTTC. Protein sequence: CASWDSGTYEQYF.

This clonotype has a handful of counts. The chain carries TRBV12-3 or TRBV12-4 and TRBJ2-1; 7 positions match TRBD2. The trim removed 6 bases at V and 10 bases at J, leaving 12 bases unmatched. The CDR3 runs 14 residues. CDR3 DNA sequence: TGTGCCAGCAGGGGGGAGGGCCTCCTCAGGGAGCAGTTCTTC. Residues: CASRGEGLLREQFF.

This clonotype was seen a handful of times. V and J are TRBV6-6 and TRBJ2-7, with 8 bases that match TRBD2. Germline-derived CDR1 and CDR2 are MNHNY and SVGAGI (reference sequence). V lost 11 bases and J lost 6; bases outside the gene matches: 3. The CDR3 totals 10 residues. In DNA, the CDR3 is TGTGCCTCCGGGAGGGGCGAGCAGTACTTC. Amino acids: CASGRGEQYF.

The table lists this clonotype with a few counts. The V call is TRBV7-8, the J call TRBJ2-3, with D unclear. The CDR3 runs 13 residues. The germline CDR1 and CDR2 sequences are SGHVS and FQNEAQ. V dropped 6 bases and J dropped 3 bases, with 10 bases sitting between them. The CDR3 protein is CASRLLQTDTQYF. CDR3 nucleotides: TGTGCCAGCAGACTACTCCAAACAGATACGCAGTATTTT.

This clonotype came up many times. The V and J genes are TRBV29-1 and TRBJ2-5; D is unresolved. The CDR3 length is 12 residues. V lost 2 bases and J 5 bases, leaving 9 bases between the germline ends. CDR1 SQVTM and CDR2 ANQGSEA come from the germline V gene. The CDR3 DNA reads TGCAGCGTTGAAACCAGGCAGGAGACCCAGTACTTC. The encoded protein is CSVETRQETQYF.

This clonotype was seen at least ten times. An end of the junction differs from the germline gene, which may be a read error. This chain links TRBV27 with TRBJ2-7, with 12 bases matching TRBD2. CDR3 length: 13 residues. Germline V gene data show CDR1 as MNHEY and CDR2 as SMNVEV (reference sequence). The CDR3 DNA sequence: TGTGCCAGCAGCCCAATTGGGACTAGCGGGCCCTCATTC. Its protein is CASSPIGTSGPSF.

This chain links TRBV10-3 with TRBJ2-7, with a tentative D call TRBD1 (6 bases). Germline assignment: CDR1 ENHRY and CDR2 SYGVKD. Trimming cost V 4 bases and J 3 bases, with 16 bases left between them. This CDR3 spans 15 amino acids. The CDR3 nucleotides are TGTGCCATCAGTGCGAGCCGGGACAAAGTCTACGAGCAGTACTTC. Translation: CAISASRDKVYEQYF.

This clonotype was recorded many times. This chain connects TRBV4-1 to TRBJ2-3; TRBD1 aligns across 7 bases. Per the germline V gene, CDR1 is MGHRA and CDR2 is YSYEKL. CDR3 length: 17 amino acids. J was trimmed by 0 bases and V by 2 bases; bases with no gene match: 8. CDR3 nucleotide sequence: TGCGCCAGCAGCCAACGGATAGGACAGGACAGCACAGATACGCAGTATTTT. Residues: CASSQRIGQDSTDTQYF.

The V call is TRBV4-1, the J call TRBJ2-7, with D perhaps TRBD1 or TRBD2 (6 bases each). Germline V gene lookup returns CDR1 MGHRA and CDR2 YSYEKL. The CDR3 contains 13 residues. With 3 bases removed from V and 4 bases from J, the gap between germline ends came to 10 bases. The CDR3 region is CASSHQGGYEQYF. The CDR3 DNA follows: TGCGCCAGCAGCCATCAAGGGGGGTACGAGCAGTACTTC.

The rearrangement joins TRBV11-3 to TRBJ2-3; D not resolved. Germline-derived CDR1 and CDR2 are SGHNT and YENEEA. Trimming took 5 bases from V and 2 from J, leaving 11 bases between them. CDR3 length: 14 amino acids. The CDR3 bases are TGTGCCAGCAGCCCGTACTACCCCACAGATACGCAGTATTTT. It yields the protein CASSPYYPTDTQYF.

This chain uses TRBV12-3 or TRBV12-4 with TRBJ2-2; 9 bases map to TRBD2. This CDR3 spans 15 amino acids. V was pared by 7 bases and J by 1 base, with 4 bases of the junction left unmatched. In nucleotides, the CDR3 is TGTGCCAGCATCCGTAGCGGGAGGAACACCGGGGAGCTGTTTTTT. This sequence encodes CASIRSGRNTGELFF.

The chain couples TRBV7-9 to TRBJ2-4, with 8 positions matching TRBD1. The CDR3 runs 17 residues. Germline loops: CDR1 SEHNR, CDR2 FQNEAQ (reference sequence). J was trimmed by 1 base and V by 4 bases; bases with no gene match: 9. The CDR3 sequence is CASSSPGQGWAKNIQYF. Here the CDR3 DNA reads TGTGCCAGCAGCTCCCCCGGACAGGGATGGGCCAAAAACATTCAGTACTTC.

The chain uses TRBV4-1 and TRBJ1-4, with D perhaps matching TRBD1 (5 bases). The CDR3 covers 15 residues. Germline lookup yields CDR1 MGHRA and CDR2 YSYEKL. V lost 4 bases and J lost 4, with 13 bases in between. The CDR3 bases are TGCGCCAGCAGCCTCCGGGGACTCAATAATGAAAAACTGTTTTTT. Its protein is CASSLRGLNNEKLFF.

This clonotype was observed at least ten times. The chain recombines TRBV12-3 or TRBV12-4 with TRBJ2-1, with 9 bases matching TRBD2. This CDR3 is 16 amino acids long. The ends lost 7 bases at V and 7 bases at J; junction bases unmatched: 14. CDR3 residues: CASTQGTSGSKNEQFF. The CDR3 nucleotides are TGTGCCAGCACCCAAGGAACTAGCGGGTCGAAGAATGAGCAGTTCTTC.

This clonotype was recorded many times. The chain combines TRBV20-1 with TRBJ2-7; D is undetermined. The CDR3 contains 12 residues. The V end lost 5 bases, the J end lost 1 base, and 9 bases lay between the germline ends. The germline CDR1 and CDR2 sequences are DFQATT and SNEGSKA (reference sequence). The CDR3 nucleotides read TGCAGTGCTTCCCCAAGTTCCTACGAGCAGTACTTC. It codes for CSASPSSYEQYF.

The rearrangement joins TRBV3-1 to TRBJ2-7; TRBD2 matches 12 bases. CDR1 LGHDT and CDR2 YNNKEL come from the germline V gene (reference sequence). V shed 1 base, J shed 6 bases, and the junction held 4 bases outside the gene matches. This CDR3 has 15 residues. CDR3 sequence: CASSQVTSGSAEQYF. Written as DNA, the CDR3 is TGTGCCAGCAGCCAAGTGACTAGCGGGAGTGCCGAGCAGTACTTC.

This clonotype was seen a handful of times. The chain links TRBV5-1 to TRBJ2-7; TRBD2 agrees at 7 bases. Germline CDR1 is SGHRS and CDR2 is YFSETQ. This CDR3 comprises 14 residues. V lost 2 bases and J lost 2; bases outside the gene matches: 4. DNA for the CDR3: TGCGCCAGCAGCTTTGCTAGCGGACCCTACGAGCAGTACTTC. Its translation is CASSFASGPYEQYF.

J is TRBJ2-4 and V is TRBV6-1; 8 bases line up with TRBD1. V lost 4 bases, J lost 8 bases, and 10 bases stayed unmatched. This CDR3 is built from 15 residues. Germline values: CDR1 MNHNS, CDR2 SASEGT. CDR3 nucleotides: TGTGCCAGCAGTGTCGGGACAGGAAATACCTACATTCAGTACTTC. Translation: CASSVGTGNTYIQYF.

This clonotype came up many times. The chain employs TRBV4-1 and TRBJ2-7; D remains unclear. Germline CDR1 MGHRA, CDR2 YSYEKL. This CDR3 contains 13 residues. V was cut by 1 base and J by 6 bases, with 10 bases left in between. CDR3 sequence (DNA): TGCGCCAGCAGCCAAGGGACGGTCGGCGAGCAGTACTTC. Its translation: CASSQGTVGEQYF.

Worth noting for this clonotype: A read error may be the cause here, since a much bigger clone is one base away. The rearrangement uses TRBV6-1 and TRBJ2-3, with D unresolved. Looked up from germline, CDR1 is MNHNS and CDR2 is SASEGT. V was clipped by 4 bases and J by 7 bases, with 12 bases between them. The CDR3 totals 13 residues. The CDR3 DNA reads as TGTGCCAGCAGTGTATCGATAGCCAATACGCAGTATTTT. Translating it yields CASSVSIANTQYF.

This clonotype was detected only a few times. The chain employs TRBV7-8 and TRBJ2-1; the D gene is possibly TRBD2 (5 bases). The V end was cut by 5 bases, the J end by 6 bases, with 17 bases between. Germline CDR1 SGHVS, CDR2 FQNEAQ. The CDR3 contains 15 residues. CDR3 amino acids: CASSAVGVRGNEQFF. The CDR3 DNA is TGTGCCAGCAGCGCCGTCGGAGTTCGGGGCAATGAGCAGTTCTTC.